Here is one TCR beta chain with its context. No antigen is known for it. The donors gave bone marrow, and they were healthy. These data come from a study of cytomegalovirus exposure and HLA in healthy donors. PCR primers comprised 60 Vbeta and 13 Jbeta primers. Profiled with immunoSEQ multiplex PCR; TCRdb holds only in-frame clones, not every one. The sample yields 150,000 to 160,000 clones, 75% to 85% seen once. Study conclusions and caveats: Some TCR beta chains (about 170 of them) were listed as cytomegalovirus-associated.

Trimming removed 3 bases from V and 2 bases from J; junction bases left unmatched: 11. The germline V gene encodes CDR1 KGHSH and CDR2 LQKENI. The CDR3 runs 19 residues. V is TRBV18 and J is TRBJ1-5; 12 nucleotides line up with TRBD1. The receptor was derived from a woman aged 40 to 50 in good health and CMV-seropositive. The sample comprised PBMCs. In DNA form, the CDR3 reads TGTGCCAGCTCACCTCTGGGGACAGGGGGCGCTGGGGGCAATCAGCCCCAGCATTTT. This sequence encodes CASSPLGTGGAGGNQPQHF.